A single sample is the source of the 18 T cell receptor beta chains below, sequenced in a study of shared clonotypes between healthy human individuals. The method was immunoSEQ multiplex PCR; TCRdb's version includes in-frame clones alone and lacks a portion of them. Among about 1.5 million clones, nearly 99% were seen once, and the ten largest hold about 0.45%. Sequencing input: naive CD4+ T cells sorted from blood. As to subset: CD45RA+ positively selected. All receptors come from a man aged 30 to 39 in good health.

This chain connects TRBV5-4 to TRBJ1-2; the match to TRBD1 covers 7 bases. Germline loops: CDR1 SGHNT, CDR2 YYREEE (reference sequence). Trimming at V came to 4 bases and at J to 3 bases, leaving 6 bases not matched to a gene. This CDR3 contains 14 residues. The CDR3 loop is CASSNGQVHYGYTF. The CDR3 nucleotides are TGTGCCAGCAGCAATGGACAGGTACACTATGGCTACACCTTC.

CDR3 DNA: TGCGCCAGCAGCTCGATAGCGGGAGGGAACAATGAGCAGTTCTTC. Protein: CASSSIAGGNNEQFF. This rearrangement joins TRBV5-1 to TRBJ2-1; TRBD2 aligns across 11 bases. The CDR3 is 15 amino acids. V dropped 3 bases and J dropped 5; count of bases not matched to a gene: 4. From germline, CDR1 is SGHRS and CDR2 YFSETQ.

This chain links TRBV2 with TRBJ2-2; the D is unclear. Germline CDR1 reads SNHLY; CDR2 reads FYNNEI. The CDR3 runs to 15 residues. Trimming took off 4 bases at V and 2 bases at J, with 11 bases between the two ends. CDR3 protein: CASSVEKLNTGELFF. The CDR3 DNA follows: TGTGCCAGCAGTGTCGAGAAACTAAACACCGGGGAGCTGTTTTTT.

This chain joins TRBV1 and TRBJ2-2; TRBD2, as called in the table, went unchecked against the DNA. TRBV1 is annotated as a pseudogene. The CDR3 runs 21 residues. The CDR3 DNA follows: TGCACCAGCAGCCAAGATTGGGGGACTAGCGGGAGGCCGGGGTATACCGGGGAGCTGTTTTTT. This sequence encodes CTSSQDWGTSGRPGYTGELFF.

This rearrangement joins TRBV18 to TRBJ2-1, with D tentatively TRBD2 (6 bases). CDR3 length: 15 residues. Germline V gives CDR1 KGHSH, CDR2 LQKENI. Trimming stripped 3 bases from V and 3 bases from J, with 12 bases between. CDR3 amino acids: CASSPASGLYNEQFF. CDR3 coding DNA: TGTGCCAGCTCACCTGCGAGCGGGCTCTACAATGAGCAGTTCTTC.

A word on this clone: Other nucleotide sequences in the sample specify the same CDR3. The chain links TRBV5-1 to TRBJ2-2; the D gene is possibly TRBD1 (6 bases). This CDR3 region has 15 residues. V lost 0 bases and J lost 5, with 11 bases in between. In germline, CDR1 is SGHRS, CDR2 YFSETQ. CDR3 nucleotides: TGCGCCAGCAGCTTGGGACAGGTTCTAACCGGGGAGCTGTTTTTT. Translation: CASSLGQVLTGELFF. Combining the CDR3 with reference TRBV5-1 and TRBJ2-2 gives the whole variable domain KAGVTQTPRYLIKTRGQQVTLSCSPISGHRSVSWYQQTPGQGLQFLFEYFSETQRNKGNFPGRFSGRQFSNSRSEMNVSTLELGDSALYLCASSLGQVLTGELFFGEGSRLTVL.

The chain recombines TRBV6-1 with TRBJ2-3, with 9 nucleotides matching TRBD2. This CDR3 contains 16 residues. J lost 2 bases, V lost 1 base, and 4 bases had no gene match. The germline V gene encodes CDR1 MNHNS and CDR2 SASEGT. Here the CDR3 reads CASSEGLAGYTDTQYF. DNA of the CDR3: TGTGCCAGCAGTGAAGGGCTAGCGGGATACACAGATACGCAGTATTTT.

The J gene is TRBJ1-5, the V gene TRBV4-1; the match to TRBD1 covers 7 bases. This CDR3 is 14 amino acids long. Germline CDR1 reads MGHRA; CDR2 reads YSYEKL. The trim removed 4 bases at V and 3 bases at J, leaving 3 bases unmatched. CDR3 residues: CASSRGTANQPQHF. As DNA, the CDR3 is TGCGCCAGCAGCCGCGGGACAGCCAATCAGCCCCAGCATTTT.

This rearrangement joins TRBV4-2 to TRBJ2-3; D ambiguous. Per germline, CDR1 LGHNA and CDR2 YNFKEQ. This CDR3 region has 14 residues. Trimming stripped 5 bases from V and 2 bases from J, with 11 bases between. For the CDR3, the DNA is TGTGCCAGCAGCACCCGCCCCTACACAGATACGCAGTATTTT. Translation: CASSTRPYTDTQYF.

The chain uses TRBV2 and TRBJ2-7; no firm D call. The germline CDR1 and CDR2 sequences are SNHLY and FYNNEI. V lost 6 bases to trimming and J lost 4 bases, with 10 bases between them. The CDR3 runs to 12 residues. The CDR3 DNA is TGTGCCAGCAGCCGCCGCGATTACGAGCAGTACTTC. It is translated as CASSRRDYEQYF.

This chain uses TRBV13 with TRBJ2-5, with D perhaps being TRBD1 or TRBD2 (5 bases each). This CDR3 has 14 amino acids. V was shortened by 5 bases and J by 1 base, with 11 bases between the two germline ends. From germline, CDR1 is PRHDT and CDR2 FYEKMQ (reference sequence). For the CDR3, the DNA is TGTGCCAGCAGCCGAGGGGCTAGCCAAGAGACCCAGTACTTC. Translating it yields CASSRGASQETQYF.

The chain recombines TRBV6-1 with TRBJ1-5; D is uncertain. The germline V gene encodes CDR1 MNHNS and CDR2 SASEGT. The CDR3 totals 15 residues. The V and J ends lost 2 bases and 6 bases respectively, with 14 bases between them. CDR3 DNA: TGTGCCAGCAGTGAAAGTGTGGGTTTGCGTCAGCCCCAGCATTTT. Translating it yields CASSESVGLRQPQHF.

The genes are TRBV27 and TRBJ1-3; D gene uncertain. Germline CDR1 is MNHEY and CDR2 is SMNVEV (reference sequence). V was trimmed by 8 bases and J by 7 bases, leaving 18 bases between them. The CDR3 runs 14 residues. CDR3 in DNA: TGTGCCAGCTCTCGGCGGGGAACCGGCAACACCATATATTTT. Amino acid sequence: CASSRRGTGNTIYF.

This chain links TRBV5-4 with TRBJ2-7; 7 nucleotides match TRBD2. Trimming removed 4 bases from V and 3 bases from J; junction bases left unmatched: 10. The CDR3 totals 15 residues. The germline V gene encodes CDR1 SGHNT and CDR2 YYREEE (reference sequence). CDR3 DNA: TGTGCCAGCAGCCCTGGCACGGCGGGAGTCTACGAGCAGTACTTC. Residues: CASSPGTAGVYEQYF.

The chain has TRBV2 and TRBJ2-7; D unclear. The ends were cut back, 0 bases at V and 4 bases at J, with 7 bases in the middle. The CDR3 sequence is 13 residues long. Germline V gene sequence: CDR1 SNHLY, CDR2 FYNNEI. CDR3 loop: CASSEAPNYEQYF. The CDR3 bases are TGTGCCAGCAGTGAAGCGCCTAATTACGAGCAGTACTTC.

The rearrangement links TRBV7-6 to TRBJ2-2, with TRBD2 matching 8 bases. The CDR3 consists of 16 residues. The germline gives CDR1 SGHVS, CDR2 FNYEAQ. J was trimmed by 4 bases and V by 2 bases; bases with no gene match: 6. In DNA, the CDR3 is TGTGCCAGCAGCTTAAGCAGCGGGAGAAGCACCGGGGAGCTGTTTTTT. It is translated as CASSLSSGRSTGELFF.

This chain's CDR3 is CASSMNIANEQFF. The DNA of the CDR3 is TGCGCCAGCAGCATGAATATAGCGAATGAGCAGTTCTTC. The V and J genes are TRBV5-1 and TRBJ2-1, with D perhaps TRBD2 (5 bases). This CDR3 contains 13 residues. Per the germline V gene, CDR1 is SGHRS and CDR2 is YFSETQ. V was trimmed by 4 bases and J by 7 bases, leaving 12 bases between them.

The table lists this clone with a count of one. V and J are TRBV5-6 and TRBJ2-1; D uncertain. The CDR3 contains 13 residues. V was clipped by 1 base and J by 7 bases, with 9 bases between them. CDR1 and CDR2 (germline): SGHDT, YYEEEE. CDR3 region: CASSLQDGNEQFF. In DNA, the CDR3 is TGTGCCAGCAGCTTGCAGGACGGGAATGAGCAGTTCTTC. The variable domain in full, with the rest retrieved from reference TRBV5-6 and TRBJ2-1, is DAGVTQSPTHLIKTRGQQVTLRCSPKSGHDTVSWYQQALGQGPQFIFQYYEEEERQRGNFPDRFSGHQFPNYSSELNVNALLLGDSALYLCASSLQDGNEQFFGPGTRLTVL.